The entry below describes one TCR beta chain. Its antigen is as yet unknown. Time point: baseline, week 1 (first vaccination visit). The sample's treatment: pre-vaccination baseline after standard-of-care therapy. Donor diagnoses consisted of new WHO grade 3 or 4 IDH1-mutant, ATRX-lost astrocytomas. The repertoire was sequenced with immunoSEQ multiplex PCR; TCRdb's copy has only in-frame clones and lacks some. This table holds some 59,000 clones, approximately 81% found once. The sample originates from a study of a mutant IDH1 vaccine in newly diagnosed glioma. Study overall: Treated patients showed a male proportion of around 62%, a female proportion of about 38%, and a mean age of approximately 40 years. Patients arrived already treated with radiotherapy, temozolomide, or both, most having had both.

General study results and limits: Immune responses induced by the vaccine were seen in roughly 93% of patients, spanning multiple MHC alleles.

The CDR3 loop spans 14 amino acids. Trimming pared 5 bases from V and 7 bases from J, leaving 17 bases between. Germline values: CDR1 LNHDA, CDR2 SQIVND (reference sequence). The rearrangement joins TRBV19 to TRBJ1-1, with D perhaps matching TRBD1 (5 bases). The specimen was PBMCs, collected from a glioma patient treated with radiotherapy, temozolomide or both. This clonotype was sampled from a man between 18 and 35 years old with glioma. The CDR3 is CASSADWGISEAFF. The CDR3 region has the DNA TGTGCCAGTAGTGCCGACTGGGGGATTAGTGAAGCTTTCTTT.